The clone carrying this T cell receptor beta chain has a handful of counts. The sample is drawn from a study of blood T cells in healthy people across ages. The CDR3 consists of 15 residues. CDR1 is DFQATT, CDR2 SNEGSKA, per germline (reference sequence). A second PCR, run for roughly 7 to 11 cycles, used a sample-barcoded 5' primer plus a J-beta primer mix. TCRdb fed the 5' RACE reads into MiXCR, producing one record per CDR3 protein. The table includes around 1,000,000 distinct CDR3 sequences, 25% detected once. These sequences were also reported in another study, on T cells of mothers and their children.

The sample consisted of blood. This sequence joins TRBV20-1 and TRBJ2-5; TRBD2 matches at 8 bases. The closer fit of TRBJ2-7 to the DNA end suggests the J call may be wrong. This clonotype originated in a girl under 10 years old in good health. The DNA for the CDR3 is TGCAGTGCTAGAGATAGCGCTAGCGGGCGTTACGAGCAGTACTTC. Residues: CSARDSASGRYEQYF.